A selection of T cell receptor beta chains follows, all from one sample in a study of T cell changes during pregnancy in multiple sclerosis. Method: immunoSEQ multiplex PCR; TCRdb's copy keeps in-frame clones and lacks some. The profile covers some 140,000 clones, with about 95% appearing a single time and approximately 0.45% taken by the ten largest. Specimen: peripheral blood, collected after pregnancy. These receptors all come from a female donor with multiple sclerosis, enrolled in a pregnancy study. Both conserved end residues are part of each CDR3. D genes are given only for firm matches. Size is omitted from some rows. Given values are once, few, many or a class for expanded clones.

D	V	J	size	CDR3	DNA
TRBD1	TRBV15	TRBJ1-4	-	CATSRAGTGNEKLFF	TGTGCCACCAGCAGGGCAGGGACAGGGAATGAAAAACTGTTTTTT
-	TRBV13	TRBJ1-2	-	CASRPGGGAFGYTF	TGTGCCAGCAGACCCGGGGGGGGCGCCTTTGGCTACACCTTC
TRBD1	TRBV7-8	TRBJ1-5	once	CASSLSPPGQGNQPQHF	TGTGCCAGCAGCTTATCCCCACCAGGACAGGGGAATCAGCCCCAGCATTTT
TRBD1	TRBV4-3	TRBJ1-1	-	CASSQDQGQYTEAFF	TGCGCCAGCAGCCAAGATCAGGGACAGTACACTGAAGCTTTCTTT
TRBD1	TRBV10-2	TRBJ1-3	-	CASSEGGLNTIYF	TGCGCCAGCAGTGAAGGGGGCTTGAACACCATATATTTT
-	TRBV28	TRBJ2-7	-	CASSFRLLGEQYF	TGTGCCAGCAGTTTCAGGCTTCTGGGCGAGCAGTACTTC
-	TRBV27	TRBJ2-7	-	CASSSNTGYEQYF	TGTGCCAGCAGTTCCAATACCGGCTACGAGCAGTACTTC
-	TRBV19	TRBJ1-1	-	CASVRNTEAFF	TGTGCTTCGGTGAGGAACACTGAAGCTTTCTTT
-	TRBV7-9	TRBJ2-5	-	CASSLGRGETQYF	TGTGCCAGCAGCTTAGGACGCGGGGAGACCCAGTACTTC
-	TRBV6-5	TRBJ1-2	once	CASSVGGSGYTF	TGTGCCAGCAGTGTAGGAGGAAGTGGCTACACCTTC
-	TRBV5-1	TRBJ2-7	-	CASSLDRISYEQYF	TGCGCCAGCAGCTTGGACAGAATTTCCTACGAGCAGTACTTC
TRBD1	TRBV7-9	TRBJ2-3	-	CAVTGGSTDTQYF	TGTGCCGTAACAGGGGGCAGCACAGATACGCAGTATTTT
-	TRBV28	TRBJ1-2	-	CASRLPQAPYGYTF	TGTGCCAGCAGGTTACCACAGGCCCCCTATGGCTACACCTTC
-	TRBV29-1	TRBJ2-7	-	CSVVGAGHSYEQYF	TGCAGCGTTGTGGGTGCGGGGCACTCCTACGAGCAGTACTTC
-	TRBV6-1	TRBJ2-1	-	CASSEASYNEQFF	TGTGCCAGCAGTGAAGCGAGTTACAATGAGCAGTTCTTC
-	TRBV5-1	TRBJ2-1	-	CASSLGRSPANEQFF	TGCGCCAGCAGCTTGGGTCGGAGCCCGGCCAATGAGCAGTTCTTC
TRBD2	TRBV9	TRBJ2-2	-	CASSPRGTSGRGELFF	TGTGCCAGCAGCCCCCGAGGGACTAGCGGGAGGGGGGAGCTGTTTTTT
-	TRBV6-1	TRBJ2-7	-	CAQGSSYEQYF	TGTGCCCAGGGAAGCTCCTACGAGCAGTACTTC
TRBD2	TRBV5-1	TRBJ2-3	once	CASSLRAGGPDTQYF	TGCGCCAGCAGCTTGCGGGCGGGAGGTCCAGATACGCAGTATTTT
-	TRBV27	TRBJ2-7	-	CASSVSGSSYEQYF	TGTGCCAGCAGTGTAAGCGGAAGCTCCTACGAGCAGTACTTC
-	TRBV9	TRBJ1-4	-	CASSQASGATNEKLFF	TGTGCCAGCAGCCAAGCTTCAGGGGCAACTAATGAAAAACTGTTTTTT